The entry below gives a single TCR beta chain sequence along with its context. Its target is not known. These data belong to a study of T cell repertoires in cytomegalovirus infection. About the study: TCR beta signatures that were public indicated CMV infection and matching HLA type. Study-wide results and caveats: Summed frequency of shared TCR beta families picked out CMV carriers who also had the relevant HLA. HLA-C-restricted TCR beta clonotypes specific for CMV led the ex vivo response.

TCRdb recomputed calls from the reads with MiXCR, one row per CDR3 protein. The sample includes around 530,000 distinct CDR3 sequences, 16% seen only once; the top ten take more than 20%. CDR1 and CDR2 from the germline V gene are ENHRY and SYGVKD. This CDR3 is built from 11 residues. Trimming removed 6 bases at V and 2 bases at J, with 4 bases between. Sample: CD8+ T cells from PBMCs. The TCR originated in a human donor in good health (CMV status not recorded). Some clones in this sample may be carry-over from other donors' samples. J is TRBJ2-5 and V is TRBV10-3; D is undetermined. CDR3 residues: CAISEQETQYF. The CDR3 nucleotides read TGTGCCATCAGCGAACAAGAGACCCAGTACTTC.